The T cell receptor (beta chain) described here comes from a study of shared clonotypes between healthy human individuals. Whole-study results and caveats: Non-shared clonotypes had lower generation probabilities than clonotypes shared by all four sorted-subset donors.

Germline V gene lookup returns CDR1 MGHRA and CDR2 YSYEKL. The CDR3 totals 21 residues. J was trimmed by 3 bases and V by 1 base; bases with no gene match: 22. This clone was detected once. Its antigen is currently unknown. Only in-frame clones appear in the TCRdb table, and some are missing; sequencing was by immunoSEQ multiplex PCR. The table lists roughly 500,000 clones, roughly 95% of them singletons. Specimen: naive CD4+ T cells sorted from blood. Subset: CD45RA+ positively selected. This chain joins TRBV4-1 and TRBJ2-7, with TRBD2 matching 9 bases. The sequence came from a woman in her 30s in good health. CDR3 bases: TGCGCCAGCAGCCAAGTTTCGAGTCTAGCGGGAAATGGCCTTATGCGCTACGAGCAGTACTTC. Translating it yields CASSQVSSLAGNGLMRYEQYF.